This TCR beta chain was sequenced for a study of blood T cell repertoires in COVID-19. Study as a whole: The origin of the acute and convalescent COVID-19 samples was the United States, Italy and Spain.

The table came from immunoSEQ multiplex PCR; TCRdb's copy has only in-frame clones and leaves some out. The sample comprises tens of thousands of clones, approximately 85% of which are singletons, and roughly 40% rests with the top ten. The germline CDR1 and CDR2 sequences are SGHKS and YYEKEE (reference sequence). Trimming removed 4 bases from V and 4 bases from J, with 14 bases in between. The CDR3 covers 15 residues. Seattle's cohort entered during active infection and was followed longitudinally. This TCR came from an older woman with COVID-19, enrolled during active disease. The chain links TRBV5-5 to TRBJ2-2; D is unresolved. The sample consisted of peripheral blood. DNA for the CDR3: TGTGCCAGCAGCCAGAGTCAGGCTTCCACCGGGGAGCTGTTTTTT. Its translation: CASSQSQASTGELFF.